Listed below are T cell receptor beta chains from one sample, sequenced in a study of T cell repertoires in cytomegalovirus infection. MiXCR was run by TCRdb on the reads, yielding one entry per CDR3 protein. This table has about 150,000 distinct CDR3 sequences, 20% to 25% appearing once. Material: PBMCs. Receptors originate from a human donor in good health (CMV status not recorded). Some clones in this sample may be carry-over from other donors' samples. The CDR3 runs from the conserved cysteine through the conserved F or W. A D gene is named only where the DNA matches it firmly. Clone size is stated in some rows and not others, as once, few, many or a class when expanded.

TRBV7-2,TRBJ2-1,.,few,TGTGCCAGCAGCTTAGGATTTCAGACCAATGAGCAGTTCTTC,CASSLGFQTNEQFF
TRBV19,TRBJ2-6,TRBD1,.,TGTGCCAGTAGTTACATATGGACAGGCTCTTCTGGGGCCAACGTCCTGACTTTC,CASSYIWTGSSGANVLTF
TRBV11-2,TRBJ1-2,TRBD1,.,TGTGCCAGCAGCTTAACTCCGCAAACAGGGGGCACTGGCTACACCTTC,CASSLTPQTGGTGYTF
TRBV14,TRBJ1-1,.,.,TGTGCCAGCAGCCAAGTACGTGCTAATGAAGCTTTCTTT,CASSQVRANEAFF
TRBV20-1,TRBJ2-3,TRBD2,few,TGCAGTGCTATCAGCCTAGCGGGAGGATCCGCTAGCACAGATACGCAGTATTTT,CSAISLAGGSASTDTQYF
TRBV7-6,TRBJ2-1,.,many,TGTGCCAGCAGCTTAGAGGCGGCGGGAACCTACAATGAGCAGTTCTTC,CASSLEAAGTYNEQFF
TRBV5-8,TRBJ2-5,TRBD1,few,TGTGCCAGCAGCTATGGGACAGGGAGAGGGGAGACCCAGTACTTC,CASSYGTGRGETQYF
TRBV7-2,TRBJ2-7,.,many,TGTGCCAGCAGCTCCGGAGGGGAGCAGTACTTC,CASSSGGEQYF
TRBV6-6,TRBJ2-4,.,.,TGTGCCAGCAGTTACTCTGGGGGGCAGGGGATCGCCAAAAACATTCAGTACTTC,CASSYSGGQGIAKNIQYF
TRBV27,TRBJ2-1,TRBD2,.,TGTGCCAGCAGTTTAAATCTAGCGGGGCTGGATGAGCAGTTCTTC,CASSLNLAGLDEQFF
TRBV28,TRBJ2-5,TRBD2,many,TGTGCCAGCAGTTTCGGACTAGCGGGGGAGCAAGAGACCCAGTACTTC,CASSFGLAGEQETQYF
TRBV4-3,TRBJ1-2,.,many,TGCGCCAGCAGCCAAGACCCCTTGGGGGGGAACTATGGCTACACCTTC,CASSQDPLGGNYGYTF
TRBV5-5,TRBJ2-2,.,.,TGTGCCAGCAGCAGGGGGGGGTTTGACACCGGGGAGCTGTTTTTT,CASSRGGFDTGELFF
TRBV7-3,TRBJ2-3,.,many,TGTGCCAGCAGCCCAGGGGCCTCAGATACGCAGTATTTT,CASSPGASDTQYF
TRBV20-1,TRBJ2-1,.,.,TGCAGTGCTAGAGCGGGGACGGCCAATGAGCAGTTCTTC,CSARAGTANEQFF
TRBV28,TRBJ1-6,.,.,TGTGCCAGCATATTCGGGGTAGGATCACCCCTCCACTTT,CASIFGVGSPLHF
TRBV28,TRBJ2-6,.,few,TGTGCCAGCAGTTCATTCTCCCGGGGTGGACGCTCTGGGGCCAACGTCCTGACTTTC,CASSSFSRGGRSGANVLTF
TRBV7-2,TRBJ2-2,.,.,TGTGCTAGCAGCTTTCCCCGGGGAGAGTGGACCGTGGAGCTGTTTTTT,CASSFPRGEWTVELFF
TRBV10-2,TRBJ2-6,.,.,TGCGCCAGCAGTGAGGGGCTGGTACTTTCTGGGGCCAACGTCCTGACTTTC,CASSEGLVLSGANVLTF
TRBV6-5,TRBJ2-5,TRBD2,many,TGTGCCAGCAGTTACCCTAACCCTCTAGCGGGGGAAAAAGAGACCCAGTACTTC,CASSYPNPLAGEKETQYF
TRBV7-7,TRBJ1-2,.,many,TGTGCTAGCAGCTTAGCGATGTACAGTGTCTATGGCTACACCTTC,CASSLAMYSVYGYTF
TRBV7-2,TRBJ2-3,TRBD2,.,TGTGCCAGCAGCCCTAACTTCGGCGGGGGGGGCACAGATATGCAGTATTTT,CASSPNFGGGGTDMQYF
TRBV5-1,TRBJ1-1,.,.,TGCGCCAGCAGCGTGGGCGTTGCGAACACTGAAGCTTTCTTT,CASSVGVANTEAFF
TRBV20-1,TRBJ2-1,.,.,TGCAGTGCTAGGCCGGTAGCGGAATACAATGAGCAGTTCTTC,CSARPVAEYNEQFF
TRBV29-1,TRBJ1-1,.,medium-sized,TGCAGCATTTGGGGGGCCCAGCTGAACACTGAAGCTTTCTTT,CSIWGAQLNTEAFF
TRBV28,TRBJ2-5,TRBD2,few,TGTGCCAGCAGTTCGCCGGGACTAGCGGGAGGAGAGACCCAGTACTTC,CASSSPGLAGGETQYF
TRBV12-3/TRBV12-4,TRBJ2-3,TRBD2,.,TGTGCCAGCAGGATAGCGGGGGGCACGGATACGCAGTATTTT,CASRIAGGTDTQYF
TRBV4-1,TRBJ1-5,.,.,TGCGCCAGCAGCCAAGATGGCCCCGGGGCAGGGGGCAATCAGCCCCAGCATTTT,CASSQDGPGAGGNQPQHF
TRBV28,TRBJ1-2,TRBD1,.,TGTGCCAGCAGTTTGCCGGGACAGGGGGGGAAAGGCTACACCTTC,CASSLPGQGGKGYTF
TRBV20-1,TRBJ1-1,.,.,TGCAGTGCTAGCGCAGGGAACACTGAAGCTTTCTTT,CSASAGNTEAFF
TRBV14,TRBJ1-1,.,few,TGTGCCAGCAGCCGGGACCTGAACACTGAAGCTTTCTTT,CASSRDLNTEAFF